The source of this T cell receptor (beta chain) is a study of T cell repertoires in cytomegalovirus infection. Study-level background: Used in the study were CMV epitopes, some recently identified and HLA-C-restricted, others well-studied and HLA-B-restricted. CMV infection together with matching HLA type was indicated by public TCR beta signatures.

TCRdb independently ran MiXCR on the reads; one entry per CDR3 protein. The table shows under 500,000 distinct CDR3 sequences, with under 55% occurring only once. On this clonotype: Its antigen is not known.

This CDR3 comprises 14 residues. V was trimmed by 7 bases and J by 5 bases, leaving 14 bases between them. Germline values: CDR1 LNHDA, CDR2 SQIVND (reference sequence). Sequenced here: cultured PBMCs, sampled from culture after CMV antigen stimulation. This chain joins TRBV19 and TRBJ1-4; weak D call: TRBD1 (5 bases). This TCR came from a human donor in good health (CMV status not recorded). Some clones in this sample may be carry-over from other donors' samples. CDR3 amino acids: CASNRGQGNEKLFF. Written as DNA, the CDR3 is TGTGCCAGTAACCGAGGTCAGGGAAATGAAAAACTGTTTTTT.